The rows below give T cell receptor beta chains drawn from one sample of a study of blood T cell repertoires in COVID-19. Here immunoSEQ multiplex PCR was the method, and the copy in TCRdb shows in-frame clones only, minus some. The sample has 250,000 to 300,000 clones; 86% are singletons. The sample taken for sequencing was peripheral blood. Every receptor here comes from a woman in her 70s with COVID-19, enrolled during active disease. Both conserved end residues are part of each CDR3. The D gene is left open where the match is weak. Expanded clones get a size class; other rows say once, few or many, or leave the size out.

d_call,v_call,j_call,clone_size,cdr3_aa,cdr3_nt
NA,TRBV21-1,TRBJ1-2,NA,CASSPGQILYGYTF,TGTGCCAGCAGCCCGGGACAGATTCTCTATGGCTACACCTTC
NA,TRBV18,TRBJ2-7,NA,CASSPGSGMGSRTYEQYF,TGTGCCAGCTCACCTGGTTCCGGGATGGGTTCACGCACCTACGAGCAGTACTTC
NA,TRBV19,TRBJ1-4,NA,CASQSLRADEKLFF,TGTGCCTCCCAGAGTCTGCGGGCGGATGAAAAACTGTTTTTT
TRBD1,TRBV11-3,TRBJ2-3,NA,CASSSGQATATQYF,TGTGCCAGCAGCTCGGGACAGGCCACCGCAACGCAGTATTTT
TRBD1,TRBV27,TRBJ1-2,NA,CASSMRQGYGYTF,TGTGCCAGCAGTATGCGACAGGGCTATGGCTACACCTTC
TRBD2,TRBV28,TRBJ2-7,NA,CATTTRTSGGSYEQYF,TGTGCCACTACGACAAGGACTAGCGGGGGCTCCTACGAGCAGTACTTC
TRBD1,TRBV18,TRBJ1-1,NA,CASSPGTGSGNNEAFF,TGTGCCAGCTCACCCGGGACAGGGAGCGGAAACAATGAAGCTTTCTTT
TRBD1,TRBV11-3,TRBJ2-2,NA,CASSKGASYTGELFF,TGTGCCAGCAGCAAGGGGGCTTCCTACACCGGGGAGCTGTTTTTT
TRBD2,TRBV29-1,TRBJ2-5,once,CSVVGWGGLETQYF,TGCAGCGTTGTAGGCTGGGGGGGGTTAGAGACCCAGTACTTC
NA,TRBV2,TRBJ1-3,once,CASSEQGRVSGNTIYF,TGTGCCAGCAGTGAACAGGGTCGCGTCTCTGGAAACACCATATATTTT
TRBD2,TRBV11-2,TRBJ2-3,NA,CASRSLKAGEDTQYF,TGTGCCAGCAGGTCTCTGAAAGCGGGGGAAGATACGCAGTATTTT
NA,TRBV9,TRBJ2-1,NA,CASSVGGTYYNEQFF,TGTGCCAGCAGCGTTGGCGGGACCTACTACAATGAGCAGTTCTTC
TRBD2,TRBV3-1/TRBV3-2,TRBJ2-7,NA,CASSGRLGGTYEQYF,TGTGCCAGCAGCGGAAGATTGGGAGGGACCTACGAGCAGTACTTC
TRBD2,TRBV10-1,TRBJ2-5,NA,CATWETSGGDRETQYF,TGCGCCACCTGGGAGACTAGCGGGGGGGACAGAGAGACCCAGTACTTC
NA,TRBV5-6,TRBJ1-2,NA,CASSLYGTNNYGYTF,TGTGCCAGCAGCTTGTACGGGACTAATAACTATGGCTACACCTTC
NA,TRBV5-1,TRBJ1-4,few,CASSIGPGPEKLFF,TGCGCCAGCAGCATTGGCCCAGGCCCGGAAAAACTGTTTTTT
TRBD1,TRBV28,TRBJ2-1,NA,CASSDRTGRSDEQFF,TGTGCCAGCAGTGACAGGACAGGGAGAAGCGATGAGCAGTTCTTC